These 22 T cell receptor beta chains came from one sample sequenced in a study of blood T cell repertoires in COVID-19 (dated by TCRdb to 2020 to 2022). Libraries were constructed by the immunoSEQ multiplex PCR assay. Imported from immuneACCESS, the table was reduced by TCRdb to in-frame sequences with V and J called. These copies leave out some clones; in studies compared against another copy, an unresolved V gene accounts for under half, and the cause of the remainder is not known. For this sample there are fewer than 200,000 clones; approximately 84% appear just once. The ten largest clonotypes hold less than 3.5% of the sample. The specimen sequenced was peripheral blood. These receptors all stem from a woman of 80 years or more with COVID-19, enrolled during active disease.

This chain connects TRBV4-2 to TRBJ2-1; 13 bases map to TRBD2. J was trimmed by 4 bases and V by 4 bases; bases with no gene match: 4. Germline CDR1 reads LGHNA; CDR2 reads YNFKEQ. CDR3 size: 16 residues. CDR3 in amino acids: CASSRTSGGGYNEQFF. The CDR3 DNA reads as TGTGCCAGCAGCCGAACTAGCGGGGGGGGTTACAATGAGCAGTTCTTC.

The V gene is TRBV6-5, the J gene TRBJ1-2; the match to TRBD1 covers 9 bases. With 0 bases clipped from V and 5 bases from J, the junction kept 7 bases outside the gene matches. From germline, CDR1 is MNHEY and CDR2 SVGAGI. The CDR3 runs 16 residues. This chain's CDR3 is CASSYSMGTGNYGYTF. Here the CDR3 DNA reads TGTGCCAGCAGTTACTCGATGGGGACAGGGAATTATGGCTACACCTTC.

The chain couples TRBV7-9 to TRBJ1-2; 7 bases are shared with TRBD1. V was pared by 2 bases and J by 8 bases, with 5 bases of the junction left unmatched. The CDR3 has 13 amino acids. Germline loops: CDR1 SEHNR, CDR2 FQNEAQ (reference sequence). The CDR3 DNA is TGTGCCAGCAGCTTAATAACAGGGGACGGCTACACCTTC. Translation: CASSLITGDGYTF.

V is TRBV27 and J is TRBJ2-7; 8 bases match TRBD1. The CDR3 is made up of 16 amino acids. The J segment lost 2 bases and the V segment lost 5 bases, leaving 11 bases of the junction unmatched. Germline V gene data show CDR1 as MNHEY and CDR2 as SMNVEV (reference sequence). The CDR3 nucleotides read TGTGCCAGCAGTCCTACCCCCGGACAGGGACCCTACGAGCAGTACTTC. Translating it yields CASSPTPGQGPYEQYF.

The rearrangement links TRBV11-2 to TRBJ2-7; a possible D gene is TRBD2 (5 bases). This CDR3 spans 15 amino acids. Germline-derived CDR1 and CDR2 are SGHAT and FQNNGV. Trimming stripped 5 bases from V and 4 bases from J, with 18 bases between. CDR3 loop: CASSTTSGEIYEQYF. The CDR3 DNA is TGTGCCAGCAGCACCACCTCCGGGGAGATTTACGAGCAGTACTTC.

V is TRBV30 and J is TRBJ1-3; D gene uncertain. V was clipped by 4 bases and J by 0 bases, with 4 bases between them. The CDR3 spans 12 residues. Germline CDR1 GTSNPN, CDR2 SVGIG (reference sequence). The CDR3 DNA follows: TGTGCCTGGACGTCCTCTGGAAACACCATATATTTT. Residues: CAWTSSGNTIYF.

This chain uses TRBV19 with TRBJ1-2, with a possible D match to TRBD1 (6 bases). Germline CDR1 and CDR2: LNHDA and SQIVND (reference sequence). With 4 bases removed from V and 3 bases from J, the gap between germline ends came to 15 bases. This CDR3 region has 15 residues. Written as DNA, the CDR3 is TGTGCCAGTAGTACTACAGGGCTTTTGGACTATGGCTACACCTTC. This sequence encodes CASSTTGLLDYGYTF.

The chain is built from TRBV28 and TRBJ2-1; 15 bases agree with TRBD2. The J segment lost 7 bases and the V segment lost 7 bases, leaving 8 bases of the junction unmatched. Germline V gene lookup returns CDR1 MDHEN and CDR2 SYDVKM. The CDR3 spans 16 residues. CDR3 coding DNA: TGTGCCAGCACCCTCGGACTAGCGGGAGGGAGGAATGAGCAGTTCTTC. Its protein is CASTLGLAGGRNEQFF.

V usage is TRBV19 and J usage is TRBJ2-3; TRBD1 aligns across 10 bases. This CDR3 is 17 amino acids long. The V gene end was trimmed by 4 bases and the J gene end by 4 bases; junction bases not matched to a gene: 11. Germline loops: CDR1 LNHDA, CDR2 SQIVND (reference sequence). The CDR3, as DNA: TGTGCCAGTAGTAGGGGCCTGGGACAGGGGTATGCAGATACGCAGTATTTT. Protein: CASSRGLGQGYADTQYF.

The rearrangement uses TRBV10-3 and TRBJ2-3; a weak D match, TRBD2 (5 bases). The CDR3 is 13 amino acids. Between the trimmed V and J ends, which lost 4 bases and 3 bases, there was a span of 8 bases. From germline, CDR1 is ENHRY and CDR2 SYGVKD. CDR3 DNA sequence: TGTGCCATCAGTGGTGGGAGTACAGATACGCAGTATTTT. Amino acids: CAISGGSTDTQYF.

The rearrangement uses TRBV21-1 and TRBJ1-6; the D segment call TRBD1 is taken from the table without a DNA check. TRBV21-1 is flagged as a pseudogene. The CDR3 is 13 amino acids. CDR3 in DNA: TGTGCCACTACGGACAGAGACGGTTCACCCCTCCACTTT. Translating it yields CATTDRDGSPLHF.

The chain carries TRBV6-2 or TRBV6-3 and TRBJ2-3; D is undetermined. This CDR3 is built from 11 residues. With 4 bases removed from V and 4 bases from J, the gap between germline ends came to 3 bases. Per the germline V gene, CDR1 is MNHEY and CDR2 is SVGEGT. For the CDR3, the DNA is TGTGCCAGCAGTTCAGCAGATACGCAGTATTTT. This translates into CASSSADTQYF.

This rearrangement joins TRBV5-8 to TRBJ2-5, with 10 nucleotides matching TRBD1. The CDR3 covers 17 residues. V shed 2 bases, J shed 5 bases, and the junction held 12 bases outside the gene matches. Germline CDR1 is SGHTS and CDR2 is YDEGEE. The chain's CDR3 is CASSLGTGVNVMETQYF. The CDR3 nucleotides read TGTGCCAGCAGCTTAGGGACAGGGGTTAATGTGATGGAGACCCAGTACTTC.

In nucleotides, the CDR3 is TGCGCCAGCAGTGTGCACCGGGACAGGGGCGCCGGGGTCCACACTGAAGCTTTCTTT. The encoded protein is CASSVHRDRGAGVHTEAFF. The chain couples TRBV10-1 to TRBJ1-1, with 10 positions matching TRBD1. V was pared by 4 bases and J by 3 bases, with 17 bases of the junction left unmatched. The CDR3 is made up of 19 amino acids. Germline assignment: CDR1 WNHNN and CDR2 SYGVQD (reference sequence).

This chain uses TRBV4-1 with TRBJ2-1; the D is unclear. Trimming cost V 5 bases and J 6 bases, with 14 bases left between them. The CDR3 is made up of 14 amino acids. Germline loops: CDR1 MGHRA, CDR2 YSYEKL. CDR3 amino acids: CASSSNLPSNEQFF. As DNA, the CDR3 is TGCGCCAGCAGCTCCAACCTTCCCAGCAATGAGCAGTTCTTC.

This sequence joins TRBV7-8 and TRBJ1-2; D remains ambiguous. Germline V gene data show CDR1 as SGHVS and CDR2 as FQNEAQ. V gave up 8 bases and J gave up 4 bases, with 17 bases separating them. The CDR3 is made up of 14 amino acids. The CDR3 sequence: CASGTLQALYGYTF. Here the CDR3 DNA reads TGTGCCAGCGGAACGCTGCAGGCCCTCTATGGCTACACCTTC.

In DNA form, the CDR3 reads TGCGCCAGCAGCCCCGGTTTATGGACCGGGGAGCTGTTTTTT. Its protein product is CASSPGLWTGELFF. The genes are TRBV5-1 and TRBJ2-2; D is unresolved. CDR1 and CDR2 (germline): SGHRS, YFSETQ. CDR3 length: 14 residues. Trimming shortened V by 4 bases and J by 5 bases, and 12 bases separated the two germline ends.

The chain uses TRBV6-5 and TRBJ2-3, with TRBD2 matching 13 bases. V dropped 4 bases and J dropped 2; count of bases not matched to a gene: 3. CDR3 length: 16 amino acids. The germline V gene has CDR1 MNHEY and CDR2 SVGAGI. For the CDR3, the DNA is TGTGCCAGCAGTTTGGGACTAGCGGGGCCCACAGATACGCAGTATTTT. It encodes CASSLGLAGPTDTQYF.

This clone was picked up one time. Here the CDR3 DNA reads TGTGCCAGCAGCGTCGGACTAGCGGGGAACTACGAGCAGTACTTC. As protein: CASSVGLAGNYEQYF. V gene TRBV2 combines with J gene TRBJ2-7, with 12 bases fitting TRBD2. CDR1 SNHLY and CDR2 FYNNEI come from the germline V gene. There are 15 residues in the CDR3. The trim removed 6 bases at V and 3 bases at J, leaving 6 bases unmatched. The full variable domain, its missing parts supplied by reference TRBV2 and TRBJ2-7, is EPEVTQTPSHQVTQMGQEVILRCVPISNHLYFYWYRQILGQKVEFLVSFYNNEISEKSEIFDDQFSVERPDGSNFTLKIRSTKLEDSAMYFCASSVGLAGNYEQYFGPGTRLTVT.

V gene TRBV23-1 combines with J gene TRBJ2-7; D remains ambiguous. TRBV23-1 carries the ORF label, with uncertain function. V gave up 0 bases and J gave up 2 bases, with 11 bases separating them. The CDR3 is made up of 15 amino acids. CDR3 DNA: TGCGCCAGCAGTCAATCGAGGCACCTAACCTACGAGCAGTACTTC. This codes for CASSQSRHLTYEQYF.

This rearrangement joins TRBV19 to TRBJ1-1; D gene uncertain. Germline V CDR1 and CDR2: LNHDA, SQIVND (reference sequence). The CDR3 totals 14 residues. Trimming removed 6 bases from V and 3 bases from J, with 14 bases in between. The CDR3 here is CASSPEGGDTEAFF. The CDR3 DNA sequence: TGTGCCAGTAGCCCCGAGGGAGGAGACACTGAAGCTTTCTTT.

This sequence joins TRBV5-1 and TRBJ2-3, with D maybe TRBD2 (6 bases). Looked up from germline, CDR1 is SGHRS and CDR2 is YFSETQ. CDR3 length: 15 amino acids. With 7 bases removed from V and 2 bases from J, the gap between germline ends came to 17 bases. The CDR3 coding sequence is TGCGCCAGCCTTTTGGCGCCTAGCGTCACAGATACGCAGTATTTT. It is translated as CASLLAPSVTDTQYF.